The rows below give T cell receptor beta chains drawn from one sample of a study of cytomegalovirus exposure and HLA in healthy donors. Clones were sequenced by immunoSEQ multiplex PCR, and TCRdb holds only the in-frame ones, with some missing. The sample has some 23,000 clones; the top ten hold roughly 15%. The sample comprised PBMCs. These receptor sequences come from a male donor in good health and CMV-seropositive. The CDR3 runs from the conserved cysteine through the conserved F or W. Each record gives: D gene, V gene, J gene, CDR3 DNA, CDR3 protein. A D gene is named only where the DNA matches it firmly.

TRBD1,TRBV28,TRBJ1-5,TGTGCCAGCAGACGGGACAGGGTTTTTTTCCAGCCCCAGCATTTT,CASRRDRVFFQPQHF
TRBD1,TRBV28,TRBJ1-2,TGTGCCAGCAGTTTTCTCCGGGACAGCCCTTACGGCTACACCTTC,CASSFLRDSPYGYTF
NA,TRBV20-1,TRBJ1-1,TGCAGTGCGCTGCCCAGAGAAGCTTTCTTT,CSALPREAFF
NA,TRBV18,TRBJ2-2,TGTGCCAGCTCACCAATACAGGGACGGACCGGGGAGCTGTTTTTT,CASSPIQGRTGELFF
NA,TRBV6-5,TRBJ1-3,TGTGCCAGCAGTCAGGAATCTGGAAACACCATATATTTT,CASSQESGNTIYF
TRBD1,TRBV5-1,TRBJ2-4,TGCGCCAGCAGCCCGGAACGGGACAGACCTCCGTACTTC,CASSPERDRPPYF
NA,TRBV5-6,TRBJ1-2,TGTGCCAGCAGCCGACAGGCCCACTATGGCTACACCTTC,CASSRQAHYGYTF
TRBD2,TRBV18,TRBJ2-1,TGTGCCAGCTCAACGGGACTAGCGGGAGACAATGAGCAGTTCTTC,CASSTGLAGDNEQFF
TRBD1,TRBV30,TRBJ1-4,TGTGCCTGGAGTGTGGACAGGGCGAGAGAACTGTTTTTT,CAWSVDRARELFF
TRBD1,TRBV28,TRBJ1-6,TGTGCCACACTAGGGACAGGGCCGAGCTCCTATAATTCACCCCTCCACTTT,CATLGTGPSSYNSPLHF
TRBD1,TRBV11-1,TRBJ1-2,TGTGCCAGCAGCTTACGAAACGAACAGGGGAACTATGGCTACACCTTC,CASSLRNEQGNYGYTF
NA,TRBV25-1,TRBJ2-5,TGTGCCAGCACCCGTAGCCCGAGTGAGACCCAGTACTTC,CASTRSPSETQYF
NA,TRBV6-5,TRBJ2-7,TGTGCCAGCAGTTACTCTGGGAGCTACGAGCAGTACTTC,CASSYSGSYEQYF
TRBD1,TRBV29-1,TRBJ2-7,TGCAGCATTGGACAGGGGGCGGCCTACGAGCAGTACTTC,CSIGQGAAYEQYF